A selection of T cell receptor beta chains follows, all from one sample in a study of intratumoral heterogeneity in liver cancer. Measured with immunoSEQ multiplex PCR; TCRdb has only the in-frame clones, and not every one. The sample contains some 20,000 clones, roughly 73% of which appear only once. The specimen comprised tumor-adjacent normal tissue, sampled before any cancer treatment. Receptor source: a woman in her seventies with hepatocellular carcinoma. Both conserved end residues are part of each CDR3. The order of the fields is V gene, D gene, clone size, J gene, CDR3 protein, CDR3 DNA. The D gene is left open where the match is weak. Some rows mark clone size as missing; the rest say once, few, many or name a class of expanded clone.

>TRBV12-3/TRBV12-4|.|.|TRBJ2-2
CASSRQSTGELFF
TGTGCCAGCAGCCGACAGAGCACCGGGGAGCTGTTTTTT
>TRBV14|.|.|TRBJ2-1
CASSQVIGNEQFF
TGTGCCAGCAGCCAAGTTATCGGGAACGAGCAGTTCTTC
>TRBV24-1|.|few|TRBJ1-3
CATQQLGGNTIYF
TGTGCCACCCAACAATTAGGAGGAAACACCATATATTTT
>TRBV6-5|.|.|TRBJ2-5
CASREGQTQYF
TGTGCCAGCAGAGAGGGTCAGACCCAGTACTTC
>TRBV2|.|few|TRBJ2-2
CASSELVLNTGELFF
TGTGCCAGCAGTGAATTGGTACTGAACACCGGGGAGCTGTTTTTT
>TRBV19|.|.|TRBJ2-3
CASSSRQRDTQYF
TGTGCCAGTAGTTCCCGACAGCGAGATACGCAGTATTTT
>TRBV5-8|TRBD1|once|TRBJ2-7
CASSLAWTGGSHEQYF
TGTGCCAGCAGCTTGGCCTGGACAGGGGGCTCCCACGAGCAGTACTTC
>TRBV12-3/TRBV12-4|.|once|TRBJ2-1
CASSRGQNNEQFF
TGTGCCAGCAGCCGGGGCCAGAACAATGAGCAGTTCTTC
>TRBV3-1/TRBV3-2|.|.|TRBJ1-6
CASSQSDSFNSPLHF
TGTGCCAGCAGCCAATCCGACAGTTTTAATTCACCCCTCCACTTT
>TRBV7-2|TRBD2|medium-sized|TRBJ2-1
CASSFTAGAYNEQFF
TGTGCCAGCAGCTTCACAGCGGGAGCCTACAATGAGCAGTTCTTC
>TRBV29-1|.|.|TRBJ1-1
CSVGEGMNTEAFF
TGCAGCGTTGGAGAGGGGATGAACACTGAAGCTTTCTTT
>TRBV7-9|TRBD1|once|TRBJ2-5
CASSRRRSGTGVLETQYF
TGTGCCAGCAGCCGACGAAGATCAGGGACAGGGGTCCTGGAGACCCAGTACTTC
>TRBV2|TRBD1|.|TRBJ2-7
CASRGTGEGYEQYF
TGTGCCAGCAGAGGGACAGGGGAAGGGTACGAGCAGTACTTC
>TRBV5-1|.|.|TRBJ2-2
CASSAPEGSEGELFF
TGCGCCAGCAGCGCCCCGGAGGGTTCGGAAGGGGAGCTGTTTTTT
>TRBV18|.|.|TRBJ1-6
CASSPRESSYNSPLHF
TGTGCCAGCTCACCGAGGGAGAGCTCCTATAATTCACCCCTCCACTTT
>TRBV18|.|.|TRBJ2-1
CASSPPTYNEQFF
TGTGCCAGCTCACCACCTACCTACAATGAGCAGTTCTTC
>TRBV28|.|.|TRBJ2-1
CASSLLVGEQFF
TGTGCCAGCAGTTTATTGGTCGGAGAGCAGTTCTTC
>TRBV5-6|TRBD2|.|TRBJ2-1
CASSLATLGLASGNEQFF
TGTGCCAGCAGCTTGGCTACGTTGGGACTAGCGAGCGGCAATGAGCAGTTCTTC
>TRBV29-1|TRBD1|.|TRBJ2-5
CSVAQGQETQYF
TGCAGCGTTGCACAGGGGCAAGAGACCCAGTACTTC
>TRBV18|.|once|TRBJ2-5
CASSPLSQGETQYF
TGTGCCAGCTCACCATTGTCCCAGGGGGAGACCCAGTACTTC
>TRBV6-1|TRBD2|.|TRBJ2-2
CASSGLLAGGPGTGELFF
TGTGCCAGCAGTGGCCTACTAGCGGGAGGGCCTGGCACCGGGGAGCTGTTTTTT
>TRBV19|TRBD1|.|TRBJ1-4
CASSIRDRDPEKLFF
TGTGCCAGTAGTATCCGGGACAGGGACCCCGAAAAACTGTTTTTT
>TRBV6-5|.|.|TRBJ2-5
CASSHHDSQETQYF
TGTGCCAGCAGCCACCACGACAGCCAAGAGACCCAGTACTTC
>TRBV30|TRBD1|.|TRBJ2-4
CAWSVRRTGSKNIQYF
TGTGCCTGGAGTGTACGAAGGACAGGTAGCAAAAACATTCAGTACTTC
>TRBV9|TRBD2|.|TRBJ2-1
CASSVDTSGSWNEQFF
TGTGCCAGCAGCGTCGATACTAGCGGGAGCTGGAATGAGCAGTTCTTC
>TRBV27|.|few|TRBJ2-7
CASSLPLDEQYF
TGTGCCAGCAGCCTCCCCCTGGACGAGCAGTACTTC
>TRBV18|.|.|TRBJ1-4
CASSAGTINEKLFF
TGTGCCAGCTCAGCCGGGACGATTAATGAAAAACTGTTTTTT
>TRBV3-1/TRBV3-2|TRBD1|.|TRBJ2-3
CASSQATGTGSDTQYF
TGTGCCAGCAGCCAAGCCACCGGGACAGGGTCAGATACGCAGTATTTT